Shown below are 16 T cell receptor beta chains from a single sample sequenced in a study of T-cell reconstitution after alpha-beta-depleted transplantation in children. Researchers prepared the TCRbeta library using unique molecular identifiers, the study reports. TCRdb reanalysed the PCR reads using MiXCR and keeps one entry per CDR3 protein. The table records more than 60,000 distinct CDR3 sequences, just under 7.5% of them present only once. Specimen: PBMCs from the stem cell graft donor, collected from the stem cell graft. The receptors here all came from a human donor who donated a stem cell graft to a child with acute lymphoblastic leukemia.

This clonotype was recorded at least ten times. CDR3 sequence: CSARGRFSNEQFF. The CDR3, as DNA: TGCAGTGCTAGAGGACGATTTTCCAATGAGCAGTTCTTC. The chain is built from TRBV20-1 and TRBJ2-1; D ambiguous. Germline CDR1 reads DFQATT; CDR2 reads SNEGSKA (reference sequence). Trimming pared 1 base from V and 6 bases from J, leaving 10 bases between. The CDR3 spans 13 residues.

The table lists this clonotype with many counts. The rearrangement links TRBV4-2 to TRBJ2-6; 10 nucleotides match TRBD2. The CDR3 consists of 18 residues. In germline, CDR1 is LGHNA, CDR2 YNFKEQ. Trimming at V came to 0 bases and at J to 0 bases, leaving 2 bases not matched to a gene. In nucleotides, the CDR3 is TGTGCCAGCAGCCAAGAGAGCGGGAGGGCCTCTGGGGCCAACGTCCTGACTTTC. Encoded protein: CASSQESGRASGANVLTF.

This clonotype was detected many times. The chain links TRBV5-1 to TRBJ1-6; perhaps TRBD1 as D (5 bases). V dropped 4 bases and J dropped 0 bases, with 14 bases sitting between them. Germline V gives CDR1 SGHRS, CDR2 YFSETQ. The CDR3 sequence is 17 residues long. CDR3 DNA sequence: TGCGCCAGCAGCCCACGGGACCGAAGCTCCTATAATTCACCCCTCCACTTT. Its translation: CASSPRDRSSYNSPLHF.

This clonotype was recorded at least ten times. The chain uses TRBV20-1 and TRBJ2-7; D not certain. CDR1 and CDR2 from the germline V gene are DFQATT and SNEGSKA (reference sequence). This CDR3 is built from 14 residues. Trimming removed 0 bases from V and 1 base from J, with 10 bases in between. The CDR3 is CSARDDGRSYEQYF. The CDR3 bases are TGCAGTGCTAGAGATGATGGCAGGTCCTACGAGCAGTACTTC.

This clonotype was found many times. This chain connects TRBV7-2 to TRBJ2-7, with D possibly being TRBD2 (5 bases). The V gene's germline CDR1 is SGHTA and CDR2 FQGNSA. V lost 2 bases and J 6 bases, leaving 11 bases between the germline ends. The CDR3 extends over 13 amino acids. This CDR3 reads CASSLSTGFEQYF. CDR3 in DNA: TGTGCCAGCAGCTTATCGACGGGGTTCGAGCAGTACTTC.

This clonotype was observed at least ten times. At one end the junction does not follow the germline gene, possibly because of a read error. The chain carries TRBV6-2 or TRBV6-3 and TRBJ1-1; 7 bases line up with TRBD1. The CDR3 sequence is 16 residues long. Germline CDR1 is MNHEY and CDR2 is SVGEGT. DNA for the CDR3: TGTGTCAGCAGTTACGGACAGGACCTGCTGAACACTGAAGCTTTCTTT. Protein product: CVSSYGQDLLNTEAFF.

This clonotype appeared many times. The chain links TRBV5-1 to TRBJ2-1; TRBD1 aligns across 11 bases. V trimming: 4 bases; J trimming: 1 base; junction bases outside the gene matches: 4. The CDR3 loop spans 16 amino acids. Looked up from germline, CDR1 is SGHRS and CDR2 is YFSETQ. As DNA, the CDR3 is TGCGCCAGCAGCCCCCGGGACAGGGGGTCCTACAATGAGCAGTTCTTC. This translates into CASSPRDRGSYNEQFF.

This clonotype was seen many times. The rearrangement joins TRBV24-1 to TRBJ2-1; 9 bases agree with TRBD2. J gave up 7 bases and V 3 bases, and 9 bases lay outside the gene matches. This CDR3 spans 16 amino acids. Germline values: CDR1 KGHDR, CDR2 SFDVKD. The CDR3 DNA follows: TGTGCCACCAGTGATCCGAGCGGGGGGTCCCGTAATGAGCAGTTCTTC. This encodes CATSDPSGGSRNEQFF.

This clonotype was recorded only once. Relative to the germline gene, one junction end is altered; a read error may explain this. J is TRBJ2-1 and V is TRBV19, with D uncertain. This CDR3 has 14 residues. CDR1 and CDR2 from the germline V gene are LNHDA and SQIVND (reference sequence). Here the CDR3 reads CASSMRSSYNDQFF. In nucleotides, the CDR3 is TGTGCCAGTAGTATGAGGTCCTCCTACAATGACCAGTTCTTC.

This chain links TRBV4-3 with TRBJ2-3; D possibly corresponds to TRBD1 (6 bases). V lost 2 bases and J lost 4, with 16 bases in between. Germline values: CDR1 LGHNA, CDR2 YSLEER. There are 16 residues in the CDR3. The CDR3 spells CASSQIGQGLADTQYF. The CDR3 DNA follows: TGCGCCAGCAGCCAAATAGGTCAGGGGTTGGCAGATACGCAGTATTTT.

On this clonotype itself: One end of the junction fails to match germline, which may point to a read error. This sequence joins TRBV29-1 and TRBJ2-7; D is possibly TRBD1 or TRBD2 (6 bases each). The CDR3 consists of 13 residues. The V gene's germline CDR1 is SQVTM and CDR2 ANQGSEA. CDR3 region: CSVVDSGGIEQYF. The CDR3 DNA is TGCAGCGTTGTGGACAGTGGGGGGATCGAGCAGTACTTT.

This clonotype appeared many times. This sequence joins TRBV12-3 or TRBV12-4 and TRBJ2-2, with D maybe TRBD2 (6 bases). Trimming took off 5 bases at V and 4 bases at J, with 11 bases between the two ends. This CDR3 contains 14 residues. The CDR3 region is CASSPGLSTGELFF. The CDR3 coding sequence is TGTGCCAGCAGTCCGGGACTGAGCACCGGGGAGCTGTTTTTT.

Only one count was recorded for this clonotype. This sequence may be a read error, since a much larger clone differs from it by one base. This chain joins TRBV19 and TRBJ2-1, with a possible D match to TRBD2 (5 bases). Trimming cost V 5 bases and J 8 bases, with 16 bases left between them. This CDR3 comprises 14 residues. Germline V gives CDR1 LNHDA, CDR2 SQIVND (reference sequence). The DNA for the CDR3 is TGTGCCAGTAGTTTGTGGGAGCGTGACGATGAGCAGTTCTTC. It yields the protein CASSLWERDDEQFF.

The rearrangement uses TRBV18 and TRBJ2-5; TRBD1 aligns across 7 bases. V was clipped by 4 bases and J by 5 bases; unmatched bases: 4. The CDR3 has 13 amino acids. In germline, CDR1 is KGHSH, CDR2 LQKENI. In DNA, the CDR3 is TGTGCCAGCTCACTTGACAGGGTCGAGACCCAGTACTTC. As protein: CASSLDRVETQYF. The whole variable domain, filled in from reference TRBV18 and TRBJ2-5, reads NAGVMQNPRHLVRRRGQEARLRCSPMKGHSHVYWYRQLPEEGLKFMVYLQKENIIDESGMPKERFSAEFPKEGPSILRIQQVVRGDSAAYFCASSLDRVETQYFGPGTRLLVL.

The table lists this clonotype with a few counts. In DNA form, the CDR3 reads TGTGCCAGTAGCCCCCGGACAGGGAACAATGAGCAGTTCTTC. Encoded protein: CASSPRTGNNEQFF. The rearrangement uses TRBV19 and TRBJ2-1, with 8 positions matching TRBD1. The J segment lost 5 bases and the V segment lost 6 bases, leaving 6 bases of the junction unmatched. Germline CDR1 is LNHDA and CDR2 is SQIVND (reference sequence). The CDR3 consists of 14 residues.

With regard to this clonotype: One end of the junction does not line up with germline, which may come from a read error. CDR3 DNA sequence: TGTGCCAGCGGTTTAGTAGGGCTTTCCTACAATGAGCAGTTCTTC. It codes for CASGLVGLSYNEQFF. V is TRBV12-3 or TRBV12-4 and J is TRBJ2-1; D remains ambiguous. This CDR3 has 15 residues.